Listed below are T cell receptor beta chains from one sample, sequenced in a study of graft-versus-host responses after intestinal transplantation. Sequencing used immunoSEQ multiplex PCR; TCRdb keeps in-frame clones, though not all of them. The sample gives 21,000 or so clones, 56% of which show up once; over 0.9% is in the top ten. The input for sequencing was alloreactive CD4+ T cells from a mixed lymphocyte reaction culture, taken before intestinal transplant. These receptors originate from a human patient who received an intestinal transplant. Each CDR3 is given with its conserved first and last residue. Each record gives: V gene, CDR3 length, J gene, clone size, D gene, CDR3 DNA, CDR3 protein. The D gene is left open where the match is weak. Clone size appears in some rows only: once, few, many, or a class for an expanded clone.

V gene: TRBV15
CDR3 length: 13
J gene: TRBJ1-4
clone size: NA
D gene: NA
CDR3 DNA: TGTGCCACCAGCAAACAGTTTAATGAAAAACTGTTTTTT
CDR3 protein: CATSKQFNEKLFF

V gene: TRBV29-1
CDR3 length: 13
J gene: TRBJ1-2
clone size: NA
D gene: TRBD1
CDR3 DNA: TGCAGCGTAGCCCTGACAGGGGCGAGTGGCTACACCTTC
CDR3 protein: CSVALTGASGYTF

V gene: TRBV7-2
CDR3 length: 17
J gene: TRBJ2-1
clone size: NA
D gene: TRBD1
CDR3 DNA: TGTGCCAGCAGCTTAGGGTTGGGGGACAGGGTTACCAATGAGCAGTTCTTC
CDR3 protein: CASSLGLGDRVTNEQFF

V gene: TRBV4-3
CDR3 length: 13
J gene: TRBJ2-7
clone size: NA
D gene: NA
CDR3 DNA: TGCGCCAGCAGCCAAGGTCTTACTTTATGGCAGTACTTC
CDR3 protein: CASSQGLTLWQYF

V gene: TRBV6-6
CDR3 length: 16
J gene: TRBJ2-2
clone size: few
D gene: TRBD1
CDR3 DNA: TGTGCCAGCAGTTACGGACAGGGAAGTAGGTACGGGGAGCTGTTTTTT
CDR3 protein: CASSYGQGSRYGELFF

V gene: TRBV30
CDR3 length: 13
J gene: TRBJ2-2
clone size: few
D gene: NA
CDR3 DNA: TGTGCCTGGAGTCTAACGGGTACCGGGGAGCTGTTTTTT
CDR3 protein: CAWSLTGTGELFF

V gene: TRBV23-1
CDR3 length: 16
J gene: TRBJ1-5
clone size: few
D gene: NA
CDR3 DNA: TGCGCCAGCAGCTTACCAGGAGGGAACGAGCCGGAGCCCCAGCATTTT
CDR3 protein: CASSLPGGNEPEPQHF

V gene: TRBV11-2
CDR3 length: 12
J gene: TRBJ1-6
clone size: NA
D gene: NA
CDR3 DNA: TGTGCCAGCAGCCCAGGGTACTCACCCCTCCACTTT
CDR3 protein: CASSPGYSPLHF

V gene: TRBV10-3
CDR3 length: 14
J gene: TRBJ1-4
clone size: NA
D gene: NA
CDR3 DNA: TGTGCCATCAGTGGGACAAAAAATAATGAAAAACTGTTTTTT
CDR3 protein: CAISGTKNNEKLFF

V gene: TRBV6-4
CDR3 length: 15
J gene: TRBJ2-3
clone size: NA
D gene: TRBD2
CDR3 DNA: TGTGCCAGCAGTGACTCTAGCGGGGGGGCAGATACGCAGTATTTT
CDR3 protein: CASSDSSGGADTQYF

V gene: TRBV5-1
CDR3 length: 12
J gene: TRBJ2-5
clone size: NA
D gene: NA
CDR3 DNA: TGCGCCAGCAGCTCCTCCGGTGGGACCCAGTACTTC
CDR3 protein: CASSSSGGTQYF

V gene: TRBV10-3
CDR3 length: 13
J gene: TRBJ1-2
clone size: few
D gene: NA
CDR3 DNA: TGTGCCATCAGTGGGGCAGGGGCCTATGGCTACACCTTC
CDR3 protein: CAISGAGAYGYTF

V gene: TRBV5-1
CDR3 length: 16
J gene: TRBJ2-1
clone size: few
D gene: TRBD2
CDR3 DNA: TGCGCCAGCAGCTTGGGGTCGGGACTAGCGGGGTCGGAGCAGTTCTTC
CDR3 protein: CASSLGSGLAGSEQFF

V gene: TRBV28
CDR3 length: 15
J gene: TRBJ2-7
clone size: NA
D gene: TRBD1
CDR3 DNA: TGTGCCAGCAGCCTCGGGACAGGCCCTCCCTACGAGCAGTACTTC
CDR3 protein: CASSLGTGPPYEQYF

V gene: TRBV5-1
CDR3 length: 16
J gene: TRBJ1-5
clone size: few
D gene: TRBD1
CDR3 DNA: TGCGCCAGCAGCCAAGTACCGGGACAGGGGAATCAGCCCCAGCATTTT
CDR3 protein: CASSQVPGQGNQPQHF

V gene: TRBV30
CDR3 length: 21
J gene: TRBJ1-5
clone size: NA
D gene: TRBD1
CDR3 DNA: TGTGCCTGGAGTGTACGGCGGACCGGGACAGGGGGAATTCATAGCAATCAGCCCCAGCATTTT
CDR3 protein: CAWSVRRTGTGGIHSNQPQHF

V gene: TRBV5-1
CDR3 length: 15
J gene: TRBJ2-5
clone size: NA
D gene: NA
CDR3 DNA: TGCGCCAGCAGCCCCCACGGCGGGTATGGAGAGACCCAGTACTTC
CDR3 protein: CASSPHGGYGETQYF

V gene: TRBV6-5
CDR3 length: 15
J gene: TRBJ2-7
clone size: NA
D gene: TRBD1
CDR3 DNA: TGTGCCAGCAGTTACGACAGGGCGGGTCGCTACGAGCAGTACTTC
CDR3 protein: CASSYDRAGRYEQYF